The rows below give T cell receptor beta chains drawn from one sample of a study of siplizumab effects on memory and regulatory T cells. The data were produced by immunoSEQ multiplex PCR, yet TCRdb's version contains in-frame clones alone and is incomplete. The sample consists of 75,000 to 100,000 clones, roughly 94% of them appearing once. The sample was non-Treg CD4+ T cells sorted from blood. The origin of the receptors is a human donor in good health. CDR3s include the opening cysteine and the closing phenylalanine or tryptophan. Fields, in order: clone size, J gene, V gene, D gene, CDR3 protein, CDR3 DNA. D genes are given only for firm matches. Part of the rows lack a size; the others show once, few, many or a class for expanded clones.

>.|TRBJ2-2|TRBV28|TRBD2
CASSLVGLAERGTGELFF
TGTGCCAGCAGTTTGGTAGGACTAGCGGAGCGGGGCACCGGGGAGCTGTTTTTT
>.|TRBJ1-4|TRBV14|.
CASSQVMRGGLFF
TGTGCCAGCAGCCAAGTCATGAGGGGTGGACTGTTTTTT
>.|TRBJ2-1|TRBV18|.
CASSPPNRSYNEQFF
TGTGCCAGCTCACCACCGAACCGCTCCTACAATGAGCAGTTCTTC
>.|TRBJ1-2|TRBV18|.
CASSPQGYYGYTF
TGTGCCAGCTCACCACAAGGGTACTATGGCTACACCTTC
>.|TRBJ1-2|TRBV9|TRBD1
CASSYTGDYGYTF
TGTGCCAGCAGCTACACAGGGGACTATGGCTACACCTTC
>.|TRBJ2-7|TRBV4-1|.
CASSQPRAGMDPNYEQYF
TGCGCCAGCAGCCAACCCCGTGCGGGGATGGACCCGAACTACGAGCAGTACTTC
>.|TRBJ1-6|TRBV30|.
CAWRGGSTFYSPLHF
TGTGCCTGGAGAGGGGGGTCGACCTTCTATTCACCCCTCCACTTT
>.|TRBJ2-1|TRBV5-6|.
CASSLVQGKWNEQFF
TGTGCCAGCAGCTTGGTCCAGGGAAAATGGAATGAGCAGTTCTTC
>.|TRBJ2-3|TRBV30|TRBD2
CAWRTSGGTDTQYF
TGTGCCTGGAGAACCAGCGGGGGCACAGATACGCAGTATTTT
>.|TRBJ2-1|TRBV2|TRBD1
CASSFGTGYNEQFF
TGTGCCAGCAGTTTTGGGACAGGATACAATGAGCAGTTCTTC
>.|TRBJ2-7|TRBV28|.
CASSLSQGISYEQYF
TGTGCCAGCAGTTTATCACAGGGAATCTCCTACGAGCAGTACTTC
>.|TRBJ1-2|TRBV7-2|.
CASSKRGGSGGYTF
TGTGCCAGCAGCAAAAGAGGGGGATCTGGTGGCTACACCTTC
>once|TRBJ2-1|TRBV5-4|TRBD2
CASSSAGLADYNEQFF
TGTGCCAGCAGCTCAGCGGGACTAGCGGATTACAATGAGCAGTTCTTC
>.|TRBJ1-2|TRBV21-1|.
CASSNGHRRSNYGYTF
TGTGCCAGCAGCAACGGCCACAGACGCTCTAACTATGGCTACACCTTC
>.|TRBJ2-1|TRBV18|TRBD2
CASSPNAGLAGASYNEQFF
TGTGCCAGCTCACCCAATGCGGGACTAGCGGGAGCCTCCTACAATGAGCAGTTCTTC
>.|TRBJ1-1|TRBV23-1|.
CASSQFRTDTEAFF
TGCGCCAGCAGTCAATTCCGCACAGACACTGAAGCTTTCTTT
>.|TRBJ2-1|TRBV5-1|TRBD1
CARKPPGQGGNEQFF
TGCGCCAGAAAACCTCCGGGACAGGGAGGCAATGAGCAGTTCTTC
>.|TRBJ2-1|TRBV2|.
CASSVAVSYNEQFF
TGTGCCAGCAGTGTAGCGGTTTCTTACAATGAGCAGTTCTTC
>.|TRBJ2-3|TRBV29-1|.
CSVTGKRDTQYF
TGCAGCGTGACAGGAAAAAGGGATACGCAGTATTTT
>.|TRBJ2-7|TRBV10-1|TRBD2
CASSESIAGGKEQYF
TGCGCCAGCAGTGAGTCAATTGCGGGAGGGAAAGAGCAGTACTTC
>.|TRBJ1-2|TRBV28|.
CASSSLTNYGYTF
TGTGCCAGCAGTTCTCTGACTAACTATGGCTACACCTTC
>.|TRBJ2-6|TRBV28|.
CASSLSGANVLTF
TGTGCCAGCAGTTTATCTGGGGCCAACGTCCTGACTTTC
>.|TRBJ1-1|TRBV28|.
CASTSNPVMNTEAFF
TGTGCCAGCACCTCCAATCCAGTAATGAACACTGAAGCTTTCTTT
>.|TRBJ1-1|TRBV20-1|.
CRSEGDTEAFF
TGCAGATCGGAGGGGGATACTGAAGCTTTCTTT
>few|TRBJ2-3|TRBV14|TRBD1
CASSLRTGTTDTQYF
TGTGCCAGCAGCCTCCGGACAGGGACCACAGATACGCAGTATTTT
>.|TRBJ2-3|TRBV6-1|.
CATRRAIPTDTQYF
TGTGCCACCCGTCGGGCTATACCCACAGATACGCAGTATTTT
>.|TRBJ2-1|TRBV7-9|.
CASSLRALDNEQFF
TGTGCCAGCAGCTTAAGGGCGCTTGACAATGAGCAGTTCTTC
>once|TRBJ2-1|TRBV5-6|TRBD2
CASSFQPKTSGNEQFF
TGTGCCAGCAGCTTCCAACCCAAGACTAGCGGGAATGAGCAGTTCTTC